Described below is a single T cell receptor beta chain sequence and its context. Its antigen remains unidentified. The sample comes from a study of shared clonotypes between healthy human individuals. Whole-study context: CD4 naive cells filled three plates per donor, CD4 memory three, CD8 naive two and CD8 memory one. Study results and limitations: Shared clonotypes across all four donors exceeded non-shared ones in generation probability.

Researchers ran the assay at a deep level. Repertoires were generated with immunoSEQ multiplex PCR, while TCRdb's copy carries only in-frame clones and drops some. The sample includes roughly 1,800,000 clones, less than 95% of them seen just once. The naive CD8 fraction comprised CD45RO-negative cells positively selected for CCR7 and excluded terminally differentiated effector memory CD45RA+ cells. The V gene lost 0 bases and the J gene lost 10 bases, with 9 bases spanning the gap. CDR1 and CDR2 from the germline V gene are MNHEY and SVGAGI. The CDR3 loop spans 13 amino acids. This clonotype was obtained from a man aged 18 to 30 in good health. The sequencing sample was made of naive CD8+ T cells sorted from blood. The chain combines TRBV6-5 with TRBJ2-2; the D is unclear. Here the CDR3 DNA reads TGTGCCAGCAGTTACTCGATAAGCGAGGAGCTGTTTTTT. This encodes CASSYSISEELFF.